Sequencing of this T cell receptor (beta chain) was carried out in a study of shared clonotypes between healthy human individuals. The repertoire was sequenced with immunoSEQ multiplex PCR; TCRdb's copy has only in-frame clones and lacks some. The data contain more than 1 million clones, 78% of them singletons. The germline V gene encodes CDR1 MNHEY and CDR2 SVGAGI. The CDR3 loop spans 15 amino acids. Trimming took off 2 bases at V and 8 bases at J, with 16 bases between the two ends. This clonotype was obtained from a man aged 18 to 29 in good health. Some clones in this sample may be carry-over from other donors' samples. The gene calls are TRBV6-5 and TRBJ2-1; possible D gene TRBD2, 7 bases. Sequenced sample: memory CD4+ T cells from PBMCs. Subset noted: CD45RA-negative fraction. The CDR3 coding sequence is TGTGCCAGCAGTTACGCACTAGGGGGGGAGGATGAGCAGTTCTTC. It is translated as CASSYALGGEDEQFF.